This T cell receptor (beta chain) was retrieved from a study of patients and donors after allogeneic stem cell transplantation. The CDR3 runs to 17 residues. V lost 1 base, J lost 4 bases, and 17 bases lay in between. CDR1 SGHTA and CDR2 FQGNSA come from the germline V gene. In TCRdb, the RT-PCR reads were re-called with MiXCR into one record per CDR3 protein. The sample includes around 10,000 distinct CDR3 sequences, 22% of them seen just once. This clonotype was observed a handful of times. Sequencing was performed on blood, either unsorted or a sorted T cell fraction (not recorded which). The chain uses TRBV7-2 and TRBJ2-1; D tentatively reads TRBD1 or TRBD2 (6 bases each). The sequence was obtained from a human donor who was either an allogeneic HSCT recipient or a stem cell or donor lymphocyte infusion donor (not recorded which). It is not recorded whose cells these are; they may come from a transplant donor. CDR3 loop: CASSLVLATGAYNEQFF. In DNA form, the CDR3 reads TGTGCCAGCAGCTTAGTTCTTGCGACGGGGGCATACAATGAGCAGTTCTTC.